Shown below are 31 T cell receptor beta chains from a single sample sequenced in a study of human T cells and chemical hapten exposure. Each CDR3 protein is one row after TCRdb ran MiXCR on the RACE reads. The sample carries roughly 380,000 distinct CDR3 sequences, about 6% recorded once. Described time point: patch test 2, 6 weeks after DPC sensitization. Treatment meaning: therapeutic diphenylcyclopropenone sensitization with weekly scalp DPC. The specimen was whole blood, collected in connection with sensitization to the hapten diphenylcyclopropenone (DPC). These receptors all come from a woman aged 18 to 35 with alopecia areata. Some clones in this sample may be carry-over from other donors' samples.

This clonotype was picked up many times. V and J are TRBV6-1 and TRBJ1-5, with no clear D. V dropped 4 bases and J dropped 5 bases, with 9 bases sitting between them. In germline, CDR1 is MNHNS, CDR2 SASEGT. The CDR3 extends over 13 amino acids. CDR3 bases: TGTGCCAGCAGTGGGCCTTATGATCAGCCCCAGCATTTT. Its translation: CASSGPYDQPQHF.

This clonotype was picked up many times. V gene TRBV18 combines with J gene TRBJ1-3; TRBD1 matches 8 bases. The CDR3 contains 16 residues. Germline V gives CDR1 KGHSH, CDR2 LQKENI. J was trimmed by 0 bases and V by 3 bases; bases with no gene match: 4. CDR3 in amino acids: CASSPGTGNSGNTIYF. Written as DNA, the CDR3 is TGTGCCAGCTCACCGGGGACAGGAAACTCTGGAAACACCATATATTTT.

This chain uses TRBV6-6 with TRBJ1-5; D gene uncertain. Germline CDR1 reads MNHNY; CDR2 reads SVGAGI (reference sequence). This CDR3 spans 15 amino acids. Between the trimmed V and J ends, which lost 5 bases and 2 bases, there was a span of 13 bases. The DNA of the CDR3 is TGTGCCAGCAGTCTGGACGGGGTTCGCAATCAGCCCCAGCATTTT. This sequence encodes CASSLDGVRNQPQHF.

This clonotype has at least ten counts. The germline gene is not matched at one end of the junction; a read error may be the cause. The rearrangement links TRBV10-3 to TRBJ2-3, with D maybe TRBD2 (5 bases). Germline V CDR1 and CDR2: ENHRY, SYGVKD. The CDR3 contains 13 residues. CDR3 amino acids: CAINEGPTDTQYF. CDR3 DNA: TGTGCCATCAATGAGGGTCCAACAGATACGCAGTATTTT.

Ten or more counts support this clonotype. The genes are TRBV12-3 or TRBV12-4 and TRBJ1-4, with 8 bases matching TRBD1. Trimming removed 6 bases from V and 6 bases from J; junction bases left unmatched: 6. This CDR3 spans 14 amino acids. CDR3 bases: TGTGCCAGCAGCCCACAGGGGGTGGATGAAAAACTGTTTTTT. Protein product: CASSPQGVDEKLFF.

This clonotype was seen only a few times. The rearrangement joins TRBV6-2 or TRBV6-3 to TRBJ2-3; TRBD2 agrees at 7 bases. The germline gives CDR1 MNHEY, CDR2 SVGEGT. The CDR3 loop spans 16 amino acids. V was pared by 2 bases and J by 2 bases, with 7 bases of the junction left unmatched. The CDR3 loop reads CASSYSLAASTDTQYF. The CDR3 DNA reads TGTGCCAGCAGTTACAGTCTAGCGGCATCCACAGATACGCAGTATTTT.

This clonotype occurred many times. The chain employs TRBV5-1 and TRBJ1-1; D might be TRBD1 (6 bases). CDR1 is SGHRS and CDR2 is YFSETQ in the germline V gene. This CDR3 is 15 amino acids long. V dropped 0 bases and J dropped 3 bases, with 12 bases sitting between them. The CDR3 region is CASSLEAPGDTEAFF. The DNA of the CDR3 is TGCGCCAGCAGCTTGGAAGCACCAGGGGACACTGAAGCTTTCTTT.

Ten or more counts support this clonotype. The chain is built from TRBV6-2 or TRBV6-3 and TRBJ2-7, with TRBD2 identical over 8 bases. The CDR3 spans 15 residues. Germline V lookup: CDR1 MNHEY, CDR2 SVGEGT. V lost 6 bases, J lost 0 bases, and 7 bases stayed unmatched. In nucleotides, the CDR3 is TGTGCCAGCAGCCCGGCGGGGGGAGGCTCCTACGAGCAGTACTTC. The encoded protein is CASSPAGGGSYEQYF.

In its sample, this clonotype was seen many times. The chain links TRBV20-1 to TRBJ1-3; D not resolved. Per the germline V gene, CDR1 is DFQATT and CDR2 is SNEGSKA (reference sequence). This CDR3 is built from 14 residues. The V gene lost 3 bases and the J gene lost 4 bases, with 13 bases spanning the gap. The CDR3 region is CSASQVGPGNTIYF. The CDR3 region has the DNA TGCAGTGCTAGCCAGGTCGGGCCGGGAAACACCATATATTTT.

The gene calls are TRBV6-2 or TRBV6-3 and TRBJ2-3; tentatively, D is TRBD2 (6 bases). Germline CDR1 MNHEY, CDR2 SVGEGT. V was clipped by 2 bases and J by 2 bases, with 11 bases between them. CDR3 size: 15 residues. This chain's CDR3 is CASSYGDLNTDTQYF. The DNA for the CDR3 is TGTGCCAGCAGTTACGGGGACTTGAACACAGATACGCAGTATTTT.

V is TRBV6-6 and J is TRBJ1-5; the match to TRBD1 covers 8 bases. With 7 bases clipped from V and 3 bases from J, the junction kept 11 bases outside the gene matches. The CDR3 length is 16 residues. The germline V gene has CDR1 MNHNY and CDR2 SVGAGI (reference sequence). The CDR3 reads CASKPTDRGHNQPQHF. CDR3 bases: TGTGCCAGCAAACCCACAGACAGGGGTCACAATCAGCCCCAGCATTTT.

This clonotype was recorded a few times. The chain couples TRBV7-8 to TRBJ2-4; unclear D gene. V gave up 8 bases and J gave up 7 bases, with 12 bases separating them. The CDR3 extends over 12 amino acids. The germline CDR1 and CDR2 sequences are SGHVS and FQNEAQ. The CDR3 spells CASGWQRNIQYF. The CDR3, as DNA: TGTGCCAGCGGTTGGCAGAGGAACATTCAGTACTTC.

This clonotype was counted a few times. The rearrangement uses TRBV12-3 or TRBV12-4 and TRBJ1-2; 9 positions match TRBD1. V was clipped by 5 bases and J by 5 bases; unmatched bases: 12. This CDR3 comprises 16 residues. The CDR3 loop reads CASSRRGGQGEYGYTF. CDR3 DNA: TGTGCCAGCAGTAGGCGCGGGGGACAGGGAGAATATGGCTACACCTTC.

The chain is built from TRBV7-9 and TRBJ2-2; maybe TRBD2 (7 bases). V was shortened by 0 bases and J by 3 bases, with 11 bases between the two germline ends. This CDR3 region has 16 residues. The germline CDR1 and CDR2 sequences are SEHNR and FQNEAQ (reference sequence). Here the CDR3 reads CASSLADGGHTGELFF. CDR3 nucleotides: TGTGCCAGCAGCTTAGCCGACGGGGGGCACACCGGGGAGCTGTTTTTT.

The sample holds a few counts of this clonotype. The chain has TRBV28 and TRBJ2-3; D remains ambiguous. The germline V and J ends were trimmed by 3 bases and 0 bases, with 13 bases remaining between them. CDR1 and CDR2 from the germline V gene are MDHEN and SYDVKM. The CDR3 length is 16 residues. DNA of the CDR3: TGTGCCAGCAGTTTCTCGGTATTCCCAAGCACAGATACGCAGTATTTT. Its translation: CASSFSVFPSTDTQYF.

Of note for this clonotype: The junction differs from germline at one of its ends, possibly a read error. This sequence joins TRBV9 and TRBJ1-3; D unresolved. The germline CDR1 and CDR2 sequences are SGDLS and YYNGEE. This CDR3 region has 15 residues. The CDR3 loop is CASSQSILAGNTIYF. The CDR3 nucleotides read TGTGCCAGCAGCCAAAGTATTCTGGCTGGTAACACCATATATTTT.

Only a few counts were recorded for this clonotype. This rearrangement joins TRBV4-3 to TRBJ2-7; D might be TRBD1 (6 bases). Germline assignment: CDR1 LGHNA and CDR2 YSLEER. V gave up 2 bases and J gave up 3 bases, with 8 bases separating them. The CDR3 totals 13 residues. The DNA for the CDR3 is TGCGCCAGCAGCCAACAGACAGGCTACGAGCAGTACTTC. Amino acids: CASSQQTGYEQYF.

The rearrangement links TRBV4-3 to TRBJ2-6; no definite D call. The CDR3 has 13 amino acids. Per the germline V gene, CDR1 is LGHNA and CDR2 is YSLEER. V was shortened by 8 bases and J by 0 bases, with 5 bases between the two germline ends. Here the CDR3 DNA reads TGCGCCAGCTACTACTCTGGGGCCAACGTCCTGACTTTC. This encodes CASYYSGANVLTF.

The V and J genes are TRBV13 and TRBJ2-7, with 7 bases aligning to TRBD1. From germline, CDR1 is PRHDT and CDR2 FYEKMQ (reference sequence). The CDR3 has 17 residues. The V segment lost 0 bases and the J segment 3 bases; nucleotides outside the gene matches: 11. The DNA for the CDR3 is TGTGCCAGCAGCTTAGGGATGTCACAGGGGTCCTACTACGAGCAGTACTTC. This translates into CASSLGMSQGSYYEQYF.

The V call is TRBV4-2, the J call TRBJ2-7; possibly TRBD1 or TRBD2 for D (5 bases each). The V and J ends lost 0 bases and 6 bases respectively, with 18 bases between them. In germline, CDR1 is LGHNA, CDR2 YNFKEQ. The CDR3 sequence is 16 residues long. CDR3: CASSQDRTGTPREQYF. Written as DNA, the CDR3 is TGTGCCAGCAGCCAAGATCGCACGGGGACCCCCCGCGAGCAGTACTTC.

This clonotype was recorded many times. CDR3 DNA: TGTGCCAGCAGCGTAGACCCAGCTAATTCACCCCTCCACTTT. Translation gives CASSVDPANSPLHF. The chain uses TRBV9 and TRBJ1-6; no firm D call. Trimming removed 0 bases at V and 6 bases at J, with 7 bases between. The CDR3 length is 14 residues. CDR1 is SGDLS and CDR2 is YYNGEE in the germline V gene.

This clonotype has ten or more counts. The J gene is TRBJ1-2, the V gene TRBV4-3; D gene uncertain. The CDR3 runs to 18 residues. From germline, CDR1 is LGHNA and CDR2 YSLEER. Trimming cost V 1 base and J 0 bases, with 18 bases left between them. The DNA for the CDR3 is TGCGCCAGCAGCCAAGCTCTGGGCAGTTTTCCAGCTAACTATGGCTACACCTTC. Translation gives CASSQALGSFPANYGYTF.

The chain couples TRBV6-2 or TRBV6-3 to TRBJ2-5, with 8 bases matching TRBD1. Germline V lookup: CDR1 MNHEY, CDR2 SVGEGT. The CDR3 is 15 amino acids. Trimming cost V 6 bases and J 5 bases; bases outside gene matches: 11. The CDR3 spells CASSWSRGREETQYF. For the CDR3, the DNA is TGTGCCAGCAGCTGGTCCAGGGGGCGCGAGGAGACCCAGTACTTC.

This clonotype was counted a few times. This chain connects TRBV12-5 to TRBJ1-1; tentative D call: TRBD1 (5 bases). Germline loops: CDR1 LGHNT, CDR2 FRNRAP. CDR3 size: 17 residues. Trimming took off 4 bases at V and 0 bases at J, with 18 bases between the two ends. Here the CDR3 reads CASGWQGGTTLNTEAFF. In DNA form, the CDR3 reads TGTGCTAGTGGTTGGCAGGGAGGCACCACTCTGAACACTGAAGCTTTCTTT. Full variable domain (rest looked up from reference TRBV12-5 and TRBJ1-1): DARVTQTPRHKVTEMGQEVTMRCQPILGHNTVFWYRQTMMQGLELLAYFRNRAPLDDSGMPKDRFSAEMPDATLATLKIQPSEPRDSAVYFCASGWQGGTTLNTEAFFGQGTRLTVV.

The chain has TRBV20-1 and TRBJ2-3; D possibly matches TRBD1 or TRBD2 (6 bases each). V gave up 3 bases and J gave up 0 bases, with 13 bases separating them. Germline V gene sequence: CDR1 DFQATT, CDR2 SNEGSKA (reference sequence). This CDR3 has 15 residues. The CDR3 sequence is CSASLGGGSTDTQYF. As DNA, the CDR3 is TGCAGTGCTAGTTTAGGGGGAGGTAGCACAGATACGCAGTATTTT.

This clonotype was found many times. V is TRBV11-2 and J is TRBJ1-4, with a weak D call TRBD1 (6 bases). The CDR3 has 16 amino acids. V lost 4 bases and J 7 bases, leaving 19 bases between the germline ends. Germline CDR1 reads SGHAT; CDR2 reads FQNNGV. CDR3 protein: CASSSLDSYRGEKLFF. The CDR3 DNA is TGTGCCAGCAGCTCATTGGACAGTTATCGGGGTGAAAAACTGTTTTTT.

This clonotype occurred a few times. For the CDR3, the DNA is TGCAGTGCTAGAGCCGCAGGGCGCCCGAACACCGGGGAGCTGTTTTTT. It translates to CSARAAGRPNTGELFF. The rearrangement uses TRBV20-1 and TRBJ2-2; possibly TRBD1 for D (5 bases). The germline V gene encodes CDR1 DFQATT and CDR2 SNEGSKA (reference sequence). The CDR3 contains 16 residues. V lost 1 base, J lost 0 bases, and 12 bases lay in between.

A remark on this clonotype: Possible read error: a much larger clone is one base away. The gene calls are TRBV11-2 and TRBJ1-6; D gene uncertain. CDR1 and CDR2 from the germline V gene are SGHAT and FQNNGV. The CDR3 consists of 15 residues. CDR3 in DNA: TGTGCCAACAGCTTCTCCTTAGGAAATAATTCACCCCTCCACTTT. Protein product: CANSFSLGNNSPLHF.

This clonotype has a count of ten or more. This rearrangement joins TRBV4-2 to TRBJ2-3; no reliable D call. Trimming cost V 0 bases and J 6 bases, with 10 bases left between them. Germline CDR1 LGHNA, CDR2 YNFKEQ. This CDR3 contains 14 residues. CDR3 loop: CASSQEGFTDTQYF. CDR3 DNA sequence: TGTGCCAGCAGCCAAGAAGGTTTTACGGATACGCAGTATTTT.

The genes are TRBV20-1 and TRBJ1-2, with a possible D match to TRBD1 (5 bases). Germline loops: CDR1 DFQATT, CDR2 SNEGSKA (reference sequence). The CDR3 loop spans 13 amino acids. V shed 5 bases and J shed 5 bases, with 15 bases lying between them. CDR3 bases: TGCAGTGCTTTATCCCAGGGTTTTTATGGCTACACCTTC. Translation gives CSALSQGFYGYTF.

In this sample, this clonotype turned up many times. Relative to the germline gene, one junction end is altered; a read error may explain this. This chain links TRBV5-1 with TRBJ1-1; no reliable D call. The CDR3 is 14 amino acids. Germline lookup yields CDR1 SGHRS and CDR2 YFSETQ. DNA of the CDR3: TGTGCCAGCAGTTTGGGAACAGTGAACACTGAAGCTTTCTTT. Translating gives CASSLGTVNTEAFF.